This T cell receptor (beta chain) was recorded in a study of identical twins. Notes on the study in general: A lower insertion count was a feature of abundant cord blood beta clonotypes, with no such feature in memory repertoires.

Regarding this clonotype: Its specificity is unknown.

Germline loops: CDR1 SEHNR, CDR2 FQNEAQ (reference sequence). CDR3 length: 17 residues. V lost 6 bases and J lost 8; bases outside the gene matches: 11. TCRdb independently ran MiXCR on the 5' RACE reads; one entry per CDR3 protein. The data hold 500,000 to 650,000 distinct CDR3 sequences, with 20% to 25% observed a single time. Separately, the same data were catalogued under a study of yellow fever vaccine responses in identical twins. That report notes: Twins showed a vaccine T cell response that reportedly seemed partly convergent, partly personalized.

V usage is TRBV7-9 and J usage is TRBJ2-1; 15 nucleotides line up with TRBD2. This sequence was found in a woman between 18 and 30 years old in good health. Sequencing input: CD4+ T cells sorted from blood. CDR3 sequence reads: CASSSGLAGGTIYEQFF. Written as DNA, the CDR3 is TGTGCCAGCAGTTCGGGACTAGCGGGAGGAACCATCTATGAGCAGTTCTTC.